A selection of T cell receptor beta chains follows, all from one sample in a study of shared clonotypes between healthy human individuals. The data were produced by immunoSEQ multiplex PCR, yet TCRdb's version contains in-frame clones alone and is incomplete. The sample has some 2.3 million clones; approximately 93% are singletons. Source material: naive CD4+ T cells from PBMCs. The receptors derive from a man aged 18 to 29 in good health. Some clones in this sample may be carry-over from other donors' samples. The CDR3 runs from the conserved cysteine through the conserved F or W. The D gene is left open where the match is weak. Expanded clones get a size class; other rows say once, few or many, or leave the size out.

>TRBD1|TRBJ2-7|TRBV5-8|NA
CASSFQRQGGKDF
TGTGCCAGCAGCTTCCAAAGACAGGGGGGTAAGGACTTC
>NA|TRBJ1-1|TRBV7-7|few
CASSRQSNTEAFF
TGTGCCAGCAGCAGGCAGAGTAACACTGAAGCTTTCTTT
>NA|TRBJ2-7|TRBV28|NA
CASSAYYEQYF
TGTGCCAGCAGTGCTTACTACGAGCAGTACTTC
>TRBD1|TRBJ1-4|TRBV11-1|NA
CASSPTGTGNEKLFF
TGTGCCAGCAGTCCAACCGGGACAGGGAATGAAAAACTGTTTTTT
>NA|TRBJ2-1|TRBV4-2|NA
CASSHGPDGNEQFF
TGTGCCAGCAGCCACGGCCCCGACGGCAATGAGCAGTTCTTC
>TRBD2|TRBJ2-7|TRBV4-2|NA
CASSQASGISSYEQYF
TGTGCCAGCAGCCAAGCCAGCGGGATAAGCTCCTACGAGCAGTACTTC
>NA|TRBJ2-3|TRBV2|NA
CASSERDTQYF
TGTGCCAGCAGTGAGAGAGACACGCAGTATTTT
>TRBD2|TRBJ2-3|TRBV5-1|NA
CASSSGLAGPDTQYF
TGCGCCAGCAGCTCCGGACTAGCGGGCCCAGATACGCAGTATTTT
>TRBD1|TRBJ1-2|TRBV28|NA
CASSTYRGGYTF
TGTGCCAGCAGCACCTACAGGGGTGGCTACACCTTC
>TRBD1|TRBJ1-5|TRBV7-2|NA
CASRTMGTASNQPQHF
TGTGCCAGCAGGACTATGGGGACAGCGAGCAATCAGCCCCAGCATTTT
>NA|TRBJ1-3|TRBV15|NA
CATSRWDGGGNTIYF
TGTGCCACCAGCAGGTGGGACGGGGGTGGAAACACCATATATTTT
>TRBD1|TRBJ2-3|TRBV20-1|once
CSAVGQNSQYF
TGCAGTGCCGTGGGACAGAACTCGCAGTATTTT
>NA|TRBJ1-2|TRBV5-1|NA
CASSFSFMDYGYTF
TGCGCCAGCAGCTTTAGCTTTATGGACTATGGCTACACCTTC
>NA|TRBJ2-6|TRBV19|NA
CASSIALGSGANVLTF
TGTGCCAGTAGTATAGCTCTTGGGTCTGGGGCCAACGTCCTGACTTTC
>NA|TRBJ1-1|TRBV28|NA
CASRGDSYTEAFF
TGTGCCAGCAGGGGTGACAGTTACACTGAAGCTTTCTTT
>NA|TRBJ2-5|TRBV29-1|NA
CSVVRGTQETQYF
TGCAGCGTTGTTCGGGGAACCCAAGAGACCCAGTACTTC
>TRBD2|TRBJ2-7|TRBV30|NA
CAWRLIPGTSGNNYEQYF
TGTGCCTGGAGGCTGATACCGGGGACTAGCGGGAATAACTACGAGCAGTACTTC
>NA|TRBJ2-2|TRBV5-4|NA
CASSLELVVSSGELFF
TGTGCCAGCAGCTTGGAACTAGTGGTTTCCTCCGGGGAGCTGTTTTTT
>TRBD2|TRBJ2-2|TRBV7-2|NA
CASSLSSGSGELFF
TGTGCCAGCAGCCTCTCTAGCGGGTCCGGGGAGCTGTTTTTT
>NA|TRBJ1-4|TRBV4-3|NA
CASSQDSRSNEKLFF
TGCGCCAGCAGCCAAGATTCGAGATCCAATGAAAAACTGTTTTTT
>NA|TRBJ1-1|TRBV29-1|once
CSVEVSWMNTEAFF
TGCAGCGTTGAAGTGTCCTGGATGAACACTGAAGCTTTCTTT
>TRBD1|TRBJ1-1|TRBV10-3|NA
CATGGQGSTEAFF
TGTGCCACCGGAGGACAGGGGAGTACTGAAGCTTTCTTT
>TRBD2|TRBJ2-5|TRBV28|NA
CASSPQGVASGKETQYF
TGTGCCAGCAGTCCGCAGGGCGTGGCTAGCGGGAAAGAGACCCAGTACTTC
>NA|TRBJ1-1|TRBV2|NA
CASSEFAGMNTEAFF
TGTGCCAGCAGTGAATTTGCAGGGATGAACACTGAAGCTTTCTTT
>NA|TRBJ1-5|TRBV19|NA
CASNPTGSFQPQHF
TGTGCCAGCAACCCTACAGGTTCCTTTCAGCCCCAGCATTTT
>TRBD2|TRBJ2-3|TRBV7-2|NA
CASSSGGSHTDTQYF
TGTGCCAGCAGCTCGGGCGGGAGCCACACAGATACGCAGTATTTT
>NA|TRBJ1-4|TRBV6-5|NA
CASSYTSAEGEKLFF
TGTGCCAGCAGTTATACGTCGGCTGAAGGAGAAAAACTGTTTTTT
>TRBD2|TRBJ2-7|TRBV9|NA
CASSVGTSGYEQYF
TGTGCCAGCAGCGTAGGTACTAGCGGCTACGAGCAGTACTTC
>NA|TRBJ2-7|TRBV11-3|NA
CASSPGGVGYEQYF
TGTGCCAGCAGCCCAGGGGGGGTCGGCTACGAGCAGTACTTC
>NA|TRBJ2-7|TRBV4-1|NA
CASSQLTVSYEQYF
TGCGCCAGCAGCCAACTGACAGTATCCTACGAGCAGTACTTC